One and the same sample provided the 27 T cell receptor beta chains below, sequenced in a study of blood T cell repertoires in COVID-19. Only in-frame clones appear in the TCRdb table, and some are missing; sequencing was by immunoSEQ multiplex PCR. The repertoire includes about 130,000 clones, under 85% of them detected once, and about 9.9% sits in the top ten. The material sequenced was peripheral blood. These receptors came from a man aged 40-50 years with active or convalescent COVID-19.

The chain joins TRBV25-1 to TRBJ2-7; perhaps TRBD1 as D (6 bases). V was cut by 5 bases and J by 3 bases, with 11 bases left in between. The CDR3 extends over 13 amino acids. Germline V lookup: CDR1 MGHDK, CDR2 SYGVNS. The DNA of the CDR3 is TGTGCCAGCAGTTTACAGGACAGCTACGAGCAGTACTTC. Its translation: CASSLQDSYEQYF.

V gene TRBV7-3 combines with J gene TRBJ2-1; a weak D match, TRBD2 (5 bases). Germline loops: CDR1 SGHTA, CDR2 FQGTGA. The V gene lost 2 bases and the J gene lost 8 bases, with 16 bases spanning the gap. This CDR3 has 15 residues. The CDR3 here is CASSLSSGLFDEQFF. The CDR3 coding sequence is TGTGCCAGCAGCTTATCGAGCGGTTTGTTCGATGAGCAGTTCTTC.

The chain has TRBV19 and TRBJ2-7, with 7 bases lining up with TRBD1. V shed 8 bases and J 5 bases; nucleotides not matched to a gene: 6. Germline V gene sequence: CDR1 LNHDA, CDR2 SQIVND (reference sequence). The CDR3 has 12 amino acids. CDR3 coding DNA: TGTGCCAGTGGCCGGGACAGTAACGAGCAGTACTTC. Encoded protein: CASGRDSNEQYF.

The rearrangement links TRBV11-2 to TRBJ2-7; weak D call: TRBD2 (5 bases). Trimming left V 3 bases short and J 3 bases short, with 15 bases between. The CDR3 contains 15 residues. Germline V gives CDR1 SGHAT, CDR2 FQNNGV. The CDR3 DNA follows: TGTGCCAGCAGCTTCACGGACGGCGGACTCTACGAGCAGTACTTC. The encoded protein is CASSFTDGGLYEQYF.

The chain recombines TRBV27 with TRBJ1-6, with D tentatively TRBD1 (5 bases). Germline V gene lookup returns CDR1 MNHEY and CDR2 SMNVEV (reference sequence). This CDR3 comprises 11 residues. The CDR3 DNA is TGTAACCCGTTGGGGGGACCACCCCTCCACTTT. Protein: CNPLGGPPLHF.

The table lists this clone with many counts. In DNA, the CDR3 is TGTGCCACCGCGAGCGGGATGGGGAGCGAGCAGTACTTC. It codes for CATASGMGSEQYF. The V call is TRBV24-1, the J call TRBJ2-7, with TRBD2 matching 7 bases. The germline CDR1 and CDR2 sequences are KGHDR and SFDVKD. The ends lost 9 bases at V and 6 bases at J; junction bases unmatched: 10. There are 13 residues in the CDR3.

The chain couples TRBV3-1 (or the pseudogene TRBV3-2) to TRBJ2-5; 11 nucleotides align to TRBD2. After removal of 1 base from V and 11 bases from J, the junction contained 3 bases not matched to a gene. Germline V lookup: CDR1 LGHDT, CDR2 YNNKEL (reference sequence). The CDR3 sequence is 13 residues long. The CDR3 spells CASSQGLAGTQYF. The DNA of the CDR3 is TGTGCCAGCAGCCAAGGACTAGCGGGGACTCAGTACTTC.

V gene TRBV5-1 combines with J gene TRBJ2-3; 12 nucleotides match TRBD2. V lost 7 bases, J lost 2 bases, and 8 bases stayed unmatched. CDR1 and CDR2 (germline): SGHRS, YFSETQ. The CDR3 totals 16 residues. The CDR3 is CASAPGTSGSTDTQYF. The CDR3 bases are TGCGCCAGCGCGCCCGGGACTAGCGGGTCCACAGATACGCAGTATTTT.

The genes are TRBV7-9 and TRBJ1-1; D may be TRBD1 (6 bases). From germline, CDR1 is SEHNR and CDR2 FQNEAQ (reference sequence). V was cut by 4 bases and J by 1 base, with 10 bases left in between. The CDR3 has 14 residues. The CDR3: CASSYDRTNTEAFF. The CDR3 region has the DNA TGTGCCAGCAGCTATGACAGGACGAACACTGAAGCTTTCTTT.

The rearrangement uses TRBV27 and TRBJ1-2; 7 nucleotides align to TRBD1. Trimming cost V 4 bases and J 2 bases; bases outside gene matches: 4. Germline V gene lookup returns CDR1 MNHEY and CDR2 SMNVEV (reference sequence). This CDR3 contains 14 residues. The CDR3 loop is CASSYRQGNYGYTF. As DNA, the CDR3 is TGTGCCAGCAGTTATCGACAGGGCAACTATGGCTACACCTTC.

In its sample, this clone was seen a few times. The chain joins TRBV6-5 to TRBJ2-7; TRBD1 aligns across 7 bases. Germline lookup yields CDR1 MNHEY and CDR2 SVGAGI. This CDR3 comprises 13 residues. With 2 bases clipped from V and 3 bases from J, the junction kept 1 base outside the gene matches. CDR3 sequence reads: CASSYRQGYEQYF. The CDR3 DNA reads TGTGCCAGCAGTTACCGACAGGGCTACGAGCAGTACTTC.

V gene TRBV7-7 combines with J gene TRBJ1-6; a weak D match, TRBD1 (5 bases). V dropped 6 bases and J dropped 4 bases, with 10 bases sitting between them. CDR1 and CDR2 (germline): SSHAT, FNYEAQ (reference sequence). CDR3 length: 14 residues. For the CDR3, the DNA is TGTGCCAGCAGGGGGCGACCTTATAATTCACCCCTCCACTTT. This codes for CASRGRPYNSPLHF.

This clone was counted between two and nine times. V gene TRBV6-1 combines with J gene TRBJ1-4; TRBD1 is a possible D gene (5 bases). The germline CDR1 and CDR2 sequences are MNHNS and SASEGT. The CDR3 covers 15 residues. V was trimmed by 2 bases and J by 6 bases, leaving 13 bases between them. The CDR3 coding sequence is TGTGCCAGCAGTGAATGGGTGGAGGGGCATGAAAAACTGTTTTTT. Translating gives CASSEWVEGHEKLFF.

This chain links TRBV11-3 with TRBJ1-5; D may be TRBD1 (6 bases). The CDR3 length is 16 residues. Germline lookup yields CDR1 SGHNT and CDR2 YENEEA. V lost 1 base and J 7 bases, leaving 17 bases between the germline ends. Here the CDR3 reads CASSLVGGEGGQPQHF. In DNA form, the CDR3 reads TGTGCCAGCAGCTTAGTTGGGGGCGAGGGTGGGCAGCCCCAGCATTTT.

This clone was detected only once. V is TRBV6-2 or TRBV6-3 and J is TRBJ1-2, with 10 nucleotides matching TRBD1. Germline V gene data show CDR1 as MNHEY and CDR2 as SVGEGT. Germline trimming cut 6 bases from V and 6 bases from J; bases unmatched to any gene: 10. CDR3 length: 15 amino acids. This chain's CDR3 is CASSNPGTGVDGYTF. As DNA, the CDR3 is TGTGCCAGCAGCAACCCCGGGACAGGGGTCGATGGCTACACCTTC.

The gene calls are TRBV12-2 and TRBJ2-7; the DNA was not used to check the table's D call, TRBD1. TRBV12-2 is a pseudogene segment. The CDR3 loop spans 16 amino acids. CDR3: CASRLDNHSQGVEQYF. CDR3 DNA: TGTGCAAGTCGCTTAGATAACCACTCCCAAGGGGTCGAGCAGTACTTC.

The V call is TRBV4-2, the J call TRBJ1-3; no clear D gene. The germline V gene encodes CDR1 LGHNA and CDR2 YNFKEQ. The CDR3 extends over 14 amino acids. Trimming took off 0 bases at V and 4 bases at J, with 7 bases between the two ends. The CDR3 DNA follows: TGTGCCAGCAGCCAAGATGCGCGGGGAAACACCATATATTTT. Its translation is CASSQDARGNTIYF.

This chain links TRBV6-4 with TRBJ2-1; 11 nucleotides align to TRBD2. V lost 0 bases, J lost 3 bases, and 19 bases stayed unmatched. CDR1 and CDR2 (germline): MRHNA, SNTAGT. The CDR3 has 22 residues. Here the CDR3 reads CASSDSRKVAGGHVGIYNEQFF. In DNA form, the CDR3 reads TGTGCCAGCAGTGACTCACGCAAGGTAGCGGGGGGGCACGTAGGTATCTACAATGAGCAGTTCTTC.

The gene calls are TRBV19 and TRBJ2-6, with D unresolved. Germline values: CDR1 LNHDA, CDR2 SQIVND (reference sequence). V lost 3 bases to trimming and J lost 0 bases, with 6 bases between them. The CDR3 totals 15 residues. CDR3 loop: CASSIESSGANVLTF. CDR3 nucleotides: TGTGCCAGTAGTATCGAGAGCTCTGGGGCCAACGTCCTGACTTTC.

The chain joins TRBV7-2 to TRBJ2-1, with D possibly being TRBD2 (5 bases). This CDR3 is 14 amino acids long. V dropped 1 base and J dropped 6 bases, with 10 bases sitting between them. Germline V gene sequence: CDR1 SGHTA, CDR2 FQGNSA. The DNA for the CDR3 is TGTGCCAGCAGCTTAGGTCTAGGAGGCAATGAGCAGTTCTTC. Translation: CASSLGLGGNEQFF.

The chain combines TRBV5-4 with TRBJ2-5; no reliable D call. Trimming removed 0 bases at V and 4 bases at J, with 10 bases between. The germline gives CDR1 SGHNT, CDR2 YYREEE (reference sequence). This CDR3 region has 14 residues. As DNA, the CDR3 is TGTGCCAGCAGCTTGGGTTGGCAGGCAGAGACCCAGTACTTC. Amino acid sequence: CASSLGWQAETQYF.

The V gene is TRBV14, the J gene TRBJ1-3; D is uncertain. Germline values: CDR1 SGHDN, CDR2 FVKESK. The CDR3 consists of 14 residues. Trimming took 4 bases from V and 0 from J, leaving 7 bases between them. CDR3 region: CASSPQSSGNTIYF. The CDR3 bases are TGTGCCAGCAGCCCACAGAGCTCTGGAAACACCATATATTTT.

The chain joins TRBV27 to TRBJ2-7, with TRBD1 matching over 9 bases. Germline CDR1 is MNHEY and CDR2 is SMNVEV (reference sequence). Germline trimming cut 3 bases from V and 6 bases from J; bases unmatched to any gene: 6. This CDR3 is 14 amino acids long. CDR3 sequence (DNA): TGTGCCAGCAGTTTTCTAGGACAGGGGTCCGAGCAGTACTTC. Translation: CASSFLGQGSEQYF.

The genes are TRBV5-5 and TRBJ2-2; 14 bases are a match to TRBD2. The germline gives CDR1 SGHKS, CDR2 YYEKEE (reference sequence). The CDR3 covers 18 residues. V dropped 4 bases and J dropped 5; count of bases not matched to a gene: 10. The CDR3 DNA reads as TGTGCCAGCAGCCCCGGACTAGCGGGGGGCCTTATAACCGGGGAGCTGTTTTTT. This translates into CASSPGLAGGLITGELFF.

The rearrangement links TRBV7-7 to TRBJ2-1; D might be TRBD2 (6 bases). CDR1 is SSHAT and CDR2 is FNYEAQ in the germline V gene (reference sequence). Between the trimmed V and J ends, which lost 1 base and 3 bases, there was a span of 7 bases. CDR3 length: 14 residues. The CDR3 is CASSLGGVYNEQFF. The DNA of the CDR3 is TGTGCCAGCAGCTTAGGGGGGGTCTACAATGAGCAGTTCTTC.

The chain carries TRBV7-2 and TRBJ1-2; TRBD1 matches at 7 bases. With V trimmed by 4 bases and J by 0 bases, 5 bases remained unmatched. This CDR3 comprises 15 residues. The V gene's germline CDR1 is SGHTA and CDR2 FQGNSA. CDR3 protein: CASSSTGTANYGYTF. DNA of the CDR3: TGTGCCAGCAGCTCGACCGGGACAGCTAACTATGGCTACACCTTC. Using reference TRBV7-2 and TRBJ1-2 for the parts outside the CDR3, the full variable domain is GAGVSQSPSNKVTEKGKDVELRCDPISGHTALYWYRQSLGQGLEFLIYFQGNSAPDKSGLPSDRFSAERTGGSVSTLTIQRTQQEDSAVYLCASSSTGTANYGYTFGSGTRLTVV.

The rearrangement links TRBV27 to TRBJ1-5; TRBD1 might be the D (6 bases). V was cut by 5 bases and J by 6 bases, with 20 bases left in between. The germline gives CDR1 MNHEY, CDR2 SMNVEV (reference sequence). This CDR3 is 16 amino acids long. CDR3 nucleotide sequence: TGTGCCAGCAGTCTACAGGGTGGGGTAGGTAGTCAGCCCCAGCATTTT. Its translation is CASSLQGGVGSQPQHF.